A selection of T cell receptor beta chains follows, all from one sample in a study of OX40 agonist ivuxolimab in advanced cancers. Method: immunoSEQ multiplex PCR; TCRdb's copy keeps in-frame clones and lacks some. The data show around 68,000 clones, with 87% seen just once and under 3.5% held by the top ten. Here the sequenced sample was CD4+ or CD8+ T cells sorted from blood, taken in a trial of the OX40 agonist ivuxolimab. The receptors here all came from an adult with an advanced solid tumor such as melanoma, head and neck, liver or kidney cancer. The CDR3 runs from the conserved cysteine through the conserved F or W. The size of a clone is reported for some rows only, either as once, few or many, or as a class for expanded clones.

clone_size v_call cdr3_aa
- TRBV7-3 CASSLSAYGQLGGEQYF
few TRBV30 CAWSATRGWGADSNQPQHF
- TRBV7-2 CASSWTGPGEQYF
- TRBV4-1 CASSQEDSNNEQFF
- TRBV5-8 CASSLVLGYTTGGSYEQYF
- TRBV10-3 CAISLTGTDTQYF
- TRBV7-6 CASSFNNAGDGAEQYF
- TRBV10-3 CAISDPGGASSYEQYF
once TRBV30 CARELAGGRGEQFF
- TRBV4-1 CAVSREPPASYNEQFF
- TRBV28 CASSLPRGRSYEQYF
- TRBV6-6 CATKDGYRGDEQYF
- TRBV6-6 CASSLTGVNTEAFF
- TRBV6-1 CASSAGTTLSYTIYF
- TRBV29-1 CSVGLAGGYEQYF
- TRBV25-1 CASSAPGTGGNIQYF
- TRBV14 CASSQVGFSYEQYF
- TRBV7-2 CASSLRSGAGAWTDTQYF
- TRBV7-3 CASSLRGSTGLTEAFF
- TRBV5-1 CASSSRTGVSTEAFF
- TRBV11-2 CASSPYGTDTQYF
- TRBV5-4 CASSLRLTGNEKLFF
- TRBV9 CASSVGLEYNEQFF
- TRBV19 CASSSNIYEQYF
- TRBV7-8 CASSLARETGNTIYF
- TRBV5-1 CASSFNGQGAGELFF
- TRBV30 CAWSVGGSGYTF
- TRBV2 CASSESGRLNIQYF
- TRBV12-5 CASGYSAGLYNEQFF
- TRBV5-1 CASSLSGVTQQFF
once TRBV5-6 CASSLDSTGELFF
- TRBV11-2 CASSLENRLEQFF